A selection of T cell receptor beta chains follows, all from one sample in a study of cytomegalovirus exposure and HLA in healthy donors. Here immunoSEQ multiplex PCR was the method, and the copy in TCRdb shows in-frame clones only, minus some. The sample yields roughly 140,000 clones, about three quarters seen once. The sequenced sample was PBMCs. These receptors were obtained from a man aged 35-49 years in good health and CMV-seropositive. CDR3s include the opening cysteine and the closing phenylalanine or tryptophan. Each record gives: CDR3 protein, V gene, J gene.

CDR3: CASSLMQGNGLSYGYTF; V: TRBV5-1; J: TRBJ1-2
CDR3: CASSPSGGSGANVLTF; V: TRBV18; J: TRBJ2-6
CDR3: CASSRDSRETQYF; V: TRBV5-6; J: TRBJ2-5
CDR3: CASSEELAYNEQFF; V: TRBV2; J: TRBJ2-1
CDR3: CASSDLLGQGATQPQHF; V: TRBV6-1; J: TRBJ1-5
CDR3: CSVLVGLAGVGNEQFF; V: TRBV29-1; J: TRBJ2-1
CDR3: CASSYGTGHDNEQFF; V: TRBV6-5; J: TRBJ2-1
CDR3: CALSGGSSYEQYF; V: TRBV30; J: TRBJ2-7
CDR3: CASSFTAGGLYEQYF; V: TRBV27; J: TRBJ2-7
CDR3: CASRMPGSTEAFF; V: TRBV19; J: TRBJ1-1
CDR3: CASSVSSGTGKYNEQFF; V: TRBV6-1; J: TRBJ2-1
CDR3: CASSSDAGFTYEQYF; V: TRBV5-1; J: TRBJ2-7
CDR3: CAGQGTSADNEQFF; V: TRBV30; J: TRBJ2-1
CDR3: CASSVQGSTEAFF; V: TRBV19; J: TRBJ1-1
CDR3: CASSLLAMGTDTQYF; V: TRBV4-1; J: TRBJ2-3
CDR3: CASRLASGLAGGPRSTDTQYF; V: TRBV12-2; J: TRBJ2-3
CDR3: CASSQDSITGTGPGETQYF; V: TRBV4-2; J: TRBJ2-5
CDR3: CAWSMDTQNEKLFF; V: TRBV30; J: TRBJ1-4
CDR3: CASSMSGTGNYGYTF; V: TRBV19; J: TRBJ1-2
CDR3: CASSQVSGGNTIYF; V: TRBV4-1; J: TRBJ1-3
CDR3: CASSGDNQPQHF; V: TRBV2; J: TRBJ1-5
CDR3: CASSESTLLPQHF; V: TRBV6-1; J: TRBJ1-5
CDR3: CASSPTGTGGYEQYF; V: TRBV28; J: TRBJ2-7
CDR3: CASSFSGQTFETQYF; V: TRBV28; J: TRBJ2-5
CDR3: CASSITDRAGNQPQHF; V: TRBV19; J: TRBJ1-5
CDR3: CASSPTSGSSETQYF; V: TRBV6-4; J: TRBJ2-5
CDR3: CASDREGEKLFF; V: TRBV30; J: TRBJ1-4
CDR3: CASSDPGQSGNTIYF; V: TRBV25-1; J: TRBJ1-3
CDR3: CASSQGQTHGYTF; V: TRBV7-9; J: TRBJ1-2
CDR3: CASSSGLAGEEQFF; V: TRBV7-3; J: TRBJ2-1
CDR3: CATQYHRACHYEQYF; V: TRBV21-1; J: TRBJ2-7